The rows below give T cell receptor beta chains drawn from one sample of a study of blood T cell repertoires in COVID-19. The assay was immunoSEQ multiplex PCR, and TCRdb's table has in-frame clones only and misses some. The sample has about 240,000 clones, roughly four fifths seen once. The sequencing input was peripheral blood. The source of these receptors is a woman aged 60 to 75 with active or convalescent COVID-19. Each CDR3 is given with its conserved first and last residue. D genes are given only for firm matches.

TRBV15,TRBD1,TRBJ1-5,CATSGRQGGQPQHF,TGTGCCACCAGCGGACGACAGGGCGGTCAGCCCCAGCATTTT
TRBV7-9,TRBD1,TRBJ1-2,CASSFVGGLYNYGYTF,TGTGCCAGCAGCTTCGTAGGGGGCCTTTATAACTATGGCTACACCTTC
TRBV5-1,NA,TRBJ2-7,CASSLTEVTSYEQYF,TGCGCCAGCAGCTTGACGGAGGTCACCTCCTACGAGCAGTACTTC
TRBV5-1,TRBD1,TRBJ1-3,CASSLDLAKWTGGASGNTIYF,TGCGCCAGCAGCTTGGATTTGGCCAAATGGACAGGGGGGGCCTCTGGAAACACCATATATTTT
TRBV19,NA,TRBJ2-3,CASSPLGATDTQYF,TGTGCCAGTAGCCCGCTGGGGGCCACAGATACGCAGTATTTT
TRBV2,NA,TRBJ1-2,CASSAQIVGYTF,TGTGCCAGCAGTGCACAGATCGTCGGCTACACCTTC
TRBV7-2,TRBD1,TRBJ2-2,CASSSGQGAGTGELFF,TGTGCCAGCAGCTCCGGACAGGGGGCGGGCACCGGGGAGCTGTTTTTT
TRBV7-9,TRBD1,TRBJ2-2,CASSLGTGAWDTGELFF,TGTGCCAGCAGCTTAGGGACAGGGGCCTGGGACACCGGGGAGCTGTTTTTT
TRBV19,NA,TRBJ1-3,CASSIGQGGNTIYF,TGTGCCAGTAGTATTGGCCAGGGGGGAAACACCATATATTTT
TRBV7-2,NA,TRBJ1-1,CASRSNRVSTEAFF,TGTGCCAGCAGATCCAACAGGGTAAGCACTGAAGCTTTCTTT
TRBV3-1/TRBV3-2,TRBD1,TRBJ1-3,CASSPYSTGFGNTIYF,TGTGCCAGCAGCCCGTACTCGACAGGGTTTGGAAACACCATATATTTT
TRBV7-3,NA,TRBJ1-4,CASSPRGGANEKLFF,TGTGCCAGCAGTCCGAGGGGGGGAGCTAATGAAAAACTGTTTTTT